The present T cell receptor (beta chain) was sequenced within a study of T cell responses to AZD1222 COVID-19 vaccine. Overall study findings and caveats: The CD4 TCRs associated with vaccination extended across spike and predominated at 160-218 and 743-854.

The V and J ends lost 5 bases and 0 bases respectively, with 13 bases between them. Germline V gives CDR1 LNHDA, CDR2 SQIVND (reference sequence). CDR3 size: 15 residues. TCRdb's copy holds only in-frame clones and misses some; the assay was immunoSEQ multiplex PCR. The sample includes 150,000 to 200,000 clones, approximately 92% of them seen just once. Notes on this clone: The target antigen is unknown.

The sequenced sample was peripheral blood, obtained on day 0 of AZD1222 vaccination. The V gene is TRBV19, the J gene TRBJ1-1, with D possibly being TRBD1 (5 bases). This receptor was obtained from an adult in good health. The CDR3 reads CASSPRGTVNTEAFF. CDR3 in DNA: TGTGCCAGTAGTCCACGTGGGACGGTGAACACTGAAGCTTTCTTT.